These 7 T cell receptor beta chains originate from one sample sequenced in a study of T cell repertoires in cytomegalovirus infection. TCRdb re-derived calls from the reads in MiXCR, one entry per CDR3 protein. This table has a few hundred thousand distinct CDR3 sequences, around 40% appearing once. No cognate antigen is known for these TCRs. Sample: cultured PBMCs, taken from culture after CMV antigen stimulation. The receptors originated from a human donor in good health (CMV status not recorded). Some clones in this sample may be carry-over from other donors' samples.

This clonotype was observed a few times. The chain recombines TRBV11-2 with TRBJ1-6, with 9 nucleotides matching TRBD1. Germline trimming cut 5 bases from V and 1 base from J; bases unmatched to any gene: 15. CDR3 length: 20 amino acids. CDR1 is SGHAT, CDR2 FQNNGV, per germline. The CDR3 sequence is CASSLIPGQGRRSYNSPLHF. DNA for the CDR3: TGTGCCAGCAGCCTAATTCCGGGACAGGGACGGCGGTCCTATAATTCACCCCTCCACTTT.

V gene TRBV11-3 combines with J gene TRBJ2-3, with TRBD2 matching over 11 bases. The germline gives CDR1 SGHNT, CDR2 YENEEA. J gave up 5 bases and V 4 bases, and 5 bases lay outside the gene matches. The CDR3 spans 15 residues. CDR3: CASSYGSGREDTQYF. The CDR3 nucleotides are TGTGCCAGCAGCTATGGTAGCGGGAGGGAAGATACGCAGTATTTT.

The chain employs TRBV19 and TRBJ2-1; D is ambiguous. Per germline, CDR1 LNHDA and CDR2 SQIVND (reference sequence). The CDR3 spans 13 residues. Trimming stripped 3 bases from V and 6 bases from J, with 9 bases between. CDR3 amino acids: CASSITRSNEQFF. In DNA form, the CDR3 reads TGTGCCAGTAGTATCACCCGCTCCAATGAGCAGTTCTTC. The variable domain in full, with the rest retrieved from reference TRBV19 and TRBJ2-1, is DGGITQSPKYLFRKEGQNVTLSCEQNLNHDAMYWYRQDPGQGLRLIYYSQIVNDFQKGDIAEGYSVSREKKESFPLTVTSAQKNPTAFYLCASSITRSNEQFFGPGTRLTVL.

The CDR3 bases are TGTGCCAGCAGTTTAGAACAGAACACTGAAGCTTTCTTT. Protein: CASSLEQNTEAFF. The chain recombines TRBV12-3 or TRBV12-4 with TRBJ1-1; D unclear. With 1 base removed from V and 1 base from J, the gap between germline ends came to 4 bases. The CDR3 is made up of 13 amino acids.

This clonotype occurred many times. The genes are TRBV7-2 and TRBJ1-2; TRBD1 matches 8 bases. The CDR3 loop spans 13 amino acids. Trimming cost V 5 bases and J 4 bases; bases outside gene matches: 3. Germline loops: CDR1 SGHTA, CDR2 FQGNSA. CDR3 nucleotides: TGTGCCAGCAGCGCCGGACAGGGCTATGGCTACACCTTC. Its translation: CASSAGQGYGYTF.

The rearrangement joins TRBV7-9 to TRBJ2-1; 8 positions agree with TRBD2. This CDR3 region has 13 residues. From germline, CDR1 is SEHNR and CDR2 FQNEAQ (reference sequence). J lost 8 bases, V lost 6 bases, and 6 bases had no gene match. Here the CDR3 DNA reads TGTGCCAGCAGATCCGGGACTAGGGATGAGCAGTTCTTC. Its translation: CASRSGTRDEQFF.

The chain carries TRBV24-1 and TRBJ2-2, with TRBD1 matching 8 bases. Trimming removed 5 bases from V and 3 bases from J; junction bases left unmatched: 4. Germline V lookup: CDR1 KGHDR, CDR2 SFDVKD. The CDR3 totals 15 residues. In DNA form, the CDR3 reads TGTGCCACCAGTGGCAGGGGGCAAGACACCGGGGAGCTGTTTTTT. As protein: CATSGRGQDTGELFF.